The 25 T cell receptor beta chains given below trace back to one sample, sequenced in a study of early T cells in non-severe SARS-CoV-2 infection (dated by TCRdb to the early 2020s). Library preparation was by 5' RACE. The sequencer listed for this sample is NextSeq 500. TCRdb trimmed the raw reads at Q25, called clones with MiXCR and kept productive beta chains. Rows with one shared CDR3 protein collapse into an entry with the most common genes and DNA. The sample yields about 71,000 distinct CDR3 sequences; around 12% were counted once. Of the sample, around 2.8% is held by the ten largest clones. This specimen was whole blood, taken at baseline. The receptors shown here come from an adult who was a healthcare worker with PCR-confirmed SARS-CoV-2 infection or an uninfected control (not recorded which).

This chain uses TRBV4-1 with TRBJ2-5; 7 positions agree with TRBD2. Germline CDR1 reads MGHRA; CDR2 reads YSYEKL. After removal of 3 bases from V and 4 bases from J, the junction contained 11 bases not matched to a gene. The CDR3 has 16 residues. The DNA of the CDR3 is TGCGCCAGCAGCCAGGGAGGGACTTCGATGGGAGAGACCCAGTACTTC. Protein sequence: CASSQGGTSMGETQYF.

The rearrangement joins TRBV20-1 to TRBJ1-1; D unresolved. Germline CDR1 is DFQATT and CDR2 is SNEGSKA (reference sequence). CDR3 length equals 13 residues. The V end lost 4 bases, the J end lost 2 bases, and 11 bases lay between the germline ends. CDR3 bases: TGCAGTGCTACCTTGGTCGGAAACACTGAAGCTTTCTTT. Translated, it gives CSATLVGNTEAFF.

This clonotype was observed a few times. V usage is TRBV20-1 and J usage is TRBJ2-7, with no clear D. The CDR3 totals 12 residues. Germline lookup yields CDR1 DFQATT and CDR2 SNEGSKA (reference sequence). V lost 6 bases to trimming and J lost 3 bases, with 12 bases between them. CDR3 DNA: TGCAGTGCCGCCCCGGACGGCTACGAGCAGTACTTC. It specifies CSAAPDGYEQYF.

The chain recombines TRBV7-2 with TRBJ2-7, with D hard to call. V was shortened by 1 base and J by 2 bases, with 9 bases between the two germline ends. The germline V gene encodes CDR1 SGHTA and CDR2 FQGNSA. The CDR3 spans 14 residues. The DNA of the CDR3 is TGTGCCAGCAGCTTAGTATCTGGCGCCTACGAGCAGTACTTC. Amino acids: CASSLVSGAYEQYF.

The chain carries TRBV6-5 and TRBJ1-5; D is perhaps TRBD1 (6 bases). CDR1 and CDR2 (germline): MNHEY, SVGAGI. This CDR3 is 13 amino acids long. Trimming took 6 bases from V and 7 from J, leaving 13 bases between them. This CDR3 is CASRGGSDQPQHF. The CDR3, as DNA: TGTGCCAGCAGAGGGGGGTCAGACCAGCCCCAGCATTTT.

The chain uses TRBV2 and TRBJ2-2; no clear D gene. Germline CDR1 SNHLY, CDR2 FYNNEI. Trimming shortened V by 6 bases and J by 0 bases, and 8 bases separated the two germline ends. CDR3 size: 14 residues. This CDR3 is CASRSDTNTGELFF. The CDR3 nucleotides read TGTGCCAGCAGGTCAGACACGAACACCGGGGAGCTGTTTTTT.

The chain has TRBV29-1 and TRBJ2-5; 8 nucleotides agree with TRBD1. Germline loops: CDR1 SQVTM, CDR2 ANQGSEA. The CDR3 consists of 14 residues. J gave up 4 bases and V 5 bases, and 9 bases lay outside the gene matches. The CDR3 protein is CSVKGRGHAETQYF. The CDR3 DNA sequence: TGCAGCGTTAAGGGCAGGGGGCATGCAGAGACCCAGTACTTC.

CDR3 in DNA: TGTGCCAGCAGTCCTCGGGGTATGTCTGGAAACACCATATATTTT. This gives the protein CASSPRGMSGNTIYF. The chain uses TRBV28 and TRBJ1-3, with D unclear. The CDR3 is 15 residues long. V shed 5 bases and J shed 1 base, with 12 bases lying between them. Per the germline V gene, CDR1 is MDHEN and CDR2 is SYDVKM.

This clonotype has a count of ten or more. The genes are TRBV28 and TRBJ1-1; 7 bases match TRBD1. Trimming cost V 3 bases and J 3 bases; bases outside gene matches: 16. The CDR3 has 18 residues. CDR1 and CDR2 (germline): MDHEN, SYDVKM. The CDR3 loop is CASSFPIEGARPYTEAFF. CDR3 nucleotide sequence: TGTGCCAGCAGTTTTCCGATTGAGGGGGCGCGCCCGTACACTGAAGCTTTCTTT.

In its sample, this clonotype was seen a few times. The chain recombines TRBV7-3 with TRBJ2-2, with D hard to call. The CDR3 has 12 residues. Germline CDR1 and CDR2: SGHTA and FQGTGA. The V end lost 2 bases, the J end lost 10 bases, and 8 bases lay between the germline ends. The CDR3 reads CASSLYWTELFF. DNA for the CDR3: TGTGCCAGCAGCTTATATTGGACGGAGCTGTTTTTT.

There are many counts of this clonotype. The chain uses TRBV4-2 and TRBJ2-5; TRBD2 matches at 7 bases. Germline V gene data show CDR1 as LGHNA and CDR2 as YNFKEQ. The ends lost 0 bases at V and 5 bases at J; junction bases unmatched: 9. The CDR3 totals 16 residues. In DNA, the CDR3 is TGTGCCAGCAGCCAAGAGGGGCTAGCGGCGCGGGAGACCCAGTACTTC. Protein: CASSQEGLAARETQYF.

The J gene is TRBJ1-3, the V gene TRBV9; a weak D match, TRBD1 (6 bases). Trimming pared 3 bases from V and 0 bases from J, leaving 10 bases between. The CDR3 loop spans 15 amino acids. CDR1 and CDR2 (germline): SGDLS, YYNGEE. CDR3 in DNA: TGTGCCAGCAGCGACCAGGGGCTCTCTGGAAACACCATATATTTT. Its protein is CASSDQGLSGNTIYF.

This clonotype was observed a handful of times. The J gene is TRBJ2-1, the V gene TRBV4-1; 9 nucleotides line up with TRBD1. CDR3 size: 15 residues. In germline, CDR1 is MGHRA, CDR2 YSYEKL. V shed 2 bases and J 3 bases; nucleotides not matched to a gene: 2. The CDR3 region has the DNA TGCGCCAGCAGCCAAACAGGGGGCGACTACAATGAGCAGTTCTTC. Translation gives CASSQTGGDYNEQFF.

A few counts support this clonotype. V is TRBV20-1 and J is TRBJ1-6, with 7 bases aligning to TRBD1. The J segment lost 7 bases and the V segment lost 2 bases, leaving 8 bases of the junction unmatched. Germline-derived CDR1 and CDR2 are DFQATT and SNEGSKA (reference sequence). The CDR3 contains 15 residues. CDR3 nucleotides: TGCAGTGCTAGAATCACGGGACAGATCAATTCACCCCTCCACTTT. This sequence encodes CSARITGQINSPLHF.

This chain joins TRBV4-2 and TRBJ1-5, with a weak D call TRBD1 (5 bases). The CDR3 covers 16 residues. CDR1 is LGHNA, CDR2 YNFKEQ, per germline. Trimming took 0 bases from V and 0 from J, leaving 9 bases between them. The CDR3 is CASSQEFTGSNQPQHF. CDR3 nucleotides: TGTGCCAGCAGCCAAGAATTTACAGGTAGCAATCAGCCCCAGCATTTT.

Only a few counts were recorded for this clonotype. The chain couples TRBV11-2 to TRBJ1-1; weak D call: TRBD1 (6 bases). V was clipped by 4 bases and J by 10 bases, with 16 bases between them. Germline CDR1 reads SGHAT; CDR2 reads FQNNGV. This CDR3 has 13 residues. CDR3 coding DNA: TGTGCCAGCAGCTCCGCCTGGGGGCCGATAGCTTTCTTT. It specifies CASSSAWGPIAFF.

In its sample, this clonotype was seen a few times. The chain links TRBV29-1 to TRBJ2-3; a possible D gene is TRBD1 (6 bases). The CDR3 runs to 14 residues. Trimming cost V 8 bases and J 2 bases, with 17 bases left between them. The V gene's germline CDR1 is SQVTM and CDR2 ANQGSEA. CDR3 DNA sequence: TGCAGCATCTCCTCAGGACAGATCACAGATACGCAGTATTTT. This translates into CSISSGQITDTQYF.

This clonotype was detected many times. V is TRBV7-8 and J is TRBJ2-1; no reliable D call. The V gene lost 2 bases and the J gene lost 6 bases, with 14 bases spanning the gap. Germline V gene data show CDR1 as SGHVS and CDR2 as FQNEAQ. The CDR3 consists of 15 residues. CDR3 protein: CASSLTLTAPNEQFF. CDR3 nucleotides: TGTGCCAGCAGCTTAACCCTGACCGCCCCCAATGAGCAGTTCTTC.

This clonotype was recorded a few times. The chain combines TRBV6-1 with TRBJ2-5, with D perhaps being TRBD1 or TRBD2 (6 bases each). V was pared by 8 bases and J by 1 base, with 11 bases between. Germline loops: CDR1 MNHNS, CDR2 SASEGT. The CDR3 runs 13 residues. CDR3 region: CASGRGLQETQYF. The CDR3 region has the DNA TGTGCCAGCGGCAGGGGACTCCAAGAGACCCAGTACTTC.

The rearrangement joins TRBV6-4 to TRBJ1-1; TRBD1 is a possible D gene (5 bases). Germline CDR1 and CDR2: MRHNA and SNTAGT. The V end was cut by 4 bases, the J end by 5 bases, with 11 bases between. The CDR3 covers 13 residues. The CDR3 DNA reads TGTGCCAGCAGTGGGACACCCAGGACTGAAGCTTTCTTT. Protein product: CASSGTPRTEAFF.

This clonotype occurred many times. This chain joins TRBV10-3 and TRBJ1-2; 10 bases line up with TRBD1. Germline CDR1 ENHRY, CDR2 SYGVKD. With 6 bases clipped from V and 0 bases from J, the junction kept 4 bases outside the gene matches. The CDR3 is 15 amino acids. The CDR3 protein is CAIRDRGITNYGYTF. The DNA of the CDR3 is TGTGCCATCAGGGACAGGGGGATTACTAACTATGGCTACACCTTC.

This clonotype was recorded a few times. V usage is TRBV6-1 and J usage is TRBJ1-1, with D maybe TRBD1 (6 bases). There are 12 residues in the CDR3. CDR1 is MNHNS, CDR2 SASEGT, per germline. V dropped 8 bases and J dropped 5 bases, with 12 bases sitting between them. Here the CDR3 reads CASVARGTEAFF. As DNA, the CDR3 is TGTGCCAGCGTCGCGAGGGGGACTGAAGCTTTCTTT.

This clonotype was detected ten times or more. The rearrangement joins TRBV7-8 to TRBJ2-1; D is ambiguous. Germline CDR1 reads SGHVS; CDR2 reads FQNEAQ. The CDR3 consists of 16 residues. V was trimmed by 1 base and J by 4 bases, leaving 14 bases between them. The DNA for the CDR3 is TGTGCCAGCAGCTTAGAGGCCGGTCTCGTTTACAATGAGCAGTTCTTC. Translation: CASSLEAGLVYNEQFF.

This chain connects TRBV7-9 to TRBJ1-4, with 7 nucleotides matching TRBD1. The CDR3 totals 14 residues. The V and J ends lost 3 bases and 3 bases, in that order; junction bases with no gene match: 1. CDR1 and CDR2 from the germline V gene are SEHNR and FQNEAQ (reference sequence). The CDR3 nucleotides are TGTGCCAGCAGCTTCCAGGGGGCTAATGAAAAACTGTTTTTT. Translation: CASSFQGANEKLFF.

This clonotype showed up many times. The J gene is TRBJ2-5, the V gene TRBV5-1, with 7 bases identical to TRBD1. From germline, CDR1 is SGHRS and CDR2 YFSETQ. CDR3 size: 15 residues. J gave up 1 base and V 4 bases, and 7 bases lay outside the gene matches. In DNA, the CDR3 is TGCGCCAGCAGCAAGATACAGGGGACCCAAGAGACCCAGTACTTC. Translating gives CASSKIQGTQETQYF.